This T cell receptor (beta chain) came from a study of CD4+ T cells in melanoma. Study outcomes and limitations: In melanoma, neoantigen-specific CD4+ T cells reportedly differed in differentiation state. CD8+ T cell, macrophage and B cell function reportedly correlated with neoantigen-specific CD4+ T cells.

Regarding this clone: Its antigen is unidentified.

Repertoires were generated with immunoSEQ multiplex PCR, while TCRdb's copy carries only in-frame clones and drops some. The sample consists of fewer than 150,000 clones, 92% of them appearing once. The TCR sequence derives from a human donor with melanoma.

The CDR3 is CASSHPTGSYNEQFF. The CDR3 DNA sequence: TGTGCCAGCAGCCATCCCACGGGCTCCTACAATGAGCAGTTCTTC. The chain joins TRBV4-2 to TRBJ2-1; D not certain. This CDR3 comprises 15 residues. V lost 3 bases to trimming and J lost 0 bases, with 9 bases between them. CDR1 and CDR2 (germline): LGHNA, YNFKEQ.